One and the same sample provided the 9 T cell receptor beta chains below, sequenced in a study of blood T cell repertoires in COVID-19. Assay used: immunoSEQ multiplex PCR; TCRdb lists only in-frame clones, some missing. The table records roughly 160,000 clones, approximately 86% of them present only once. Sequenced sample: peripheral blood. The source of these receptors is a man aged 60 to 75 with COVID-19, enrolled during active disease.

The chain couples TRBV6-5 to TRBJ2-1; 9 nucleotides line up with TRBD1. With V trimmed by 6 bases and J by 7 bases, 10 bases remained unmatched. This CDR3 has 15 amino acids. Germline V CDR1 and CDR2: MNHEY, SVGAGI. Here the CDR3 reads CASRAEGTGSNEQFF. CDR3 DNA: TGTGCCAGCAGAGCAGAGGGGACAGGGAGTAATGAGCAGTTCTTC.

V usage is TRBV27 and J usage is TRBJ1-5; TRBD1 matches at 9 bases. Germline loops: CDR1 MNHEY, CDR2 SMNVEV (reference sequence). The CDR3 totals 17 residues. Trimming took 3 bases from V and 6 from J; bases not matched to a gene: 12. The CDR3 spells CASSLPRTGDWCQPQHF. CDR3 sequence (DNA): TGTGCCAGCAGTTTGCCTAGGACAGGGGATTGGTGTCAGCCCCAGCATTTT.

This sequence joins TRBV24-1 and TRBJ2-5, with D possibly matching TRBD1 (5 bases). This CDR3 has 15 amino acids. Germline CDR1 and CDR2: KGHDR and SFDVKD. The V end lost 4 bases, the J end lost 2 bases, and 13 bases lay between the germline ends. This CDR3 is CATSEPSGLQETQYF. CDR3 nucleotides: TGTGCCACCAGTGAACCCTCAGGGCTGCAAGAGACCCAGTACTTC.

There are a few counts of this clone. CDR3: CASSFPSGVPTF. CDR3 nucleotides: TGTGCCAGCAGTTTTCCCTCCGGGGTTCCCACCTTC. This chain uses TRBV12-3 or TRBV12-4 with TRBJ1-2, with unresolved D. V was trimmed by 3 bases and J by 13 bases, leaving 15 bases between them. This CDR3 region has 12 residues.

CDR3 sequence: CASSLSIGREIGEQFF. CDR3 bases: TGTGCCAGCAGCTTGTCCATCGGACGGGAGATTGGTGAGCAGTTCTTC. This chain connects TRBV5-4 to TRBJ2-1, with D possibly being TRBD2 (6 bases). Trimming removed 1 base at V and 9 bases at J, with 20 bases between. The length of the CDR3 is 16 residues. Germline assignment: CDR1 SGHNT and CDR2 YYREEE (reference sequence).

The V call is TRBV6-2 or TRBV6-3, the J call TRBJ1-6, with a weak D call TRBD1 (6 bases). Trimming shortened V by 2 bases and J by 4 bases, and 12 bases separated the two germline ends. This CDR3 is 16 amino acids long. Germline CDR1 reads MNHEY; CDR2 reads SVGEGT. For the CDR3, the DNA is TGTGCCAGCAGTTACGTCGACAGGATATATAATTCACCCCTCCACTTT. Translated, it gives CASSYVDRIYNSPLHF.

V and J are TRBV4-3 and TRBJ2-3, with unresolved D. The ends were cut back, 0 bases at V and 2 bases at J, with 6 bases in the middle. Germline CDR1 LGHNA, CDR2 YSLEER. The CDR3 totals 14 residues. The DNA for the CDR3 is TGCGCCAGCAGCCAAGAGGGCTACACAGATACGCAGTATTTT. Encoded protein: CASSQEGYTDTQYF.

The chain couples TRBV9 to TRBJ2-7; a weak D match, TRBD1 (5 bases). Germline CDR1 and CDR2: SGDLS and YYNGEE. V lost 1 base to trimming and J lost 7 bases, with 12 bases between them. This CDR3 region has 13 residues. The CDR3 bases are TGTGCCAGCAGCGTACATACAGGCACAGAGCAGTACTTC. Encoded protein: CASSVHTGTEQYF. Full variable domain (rest looked up from reference TRBV9 and TRBJ2-7): DSGVTQTPKHLITATGQRVTLRCSPRSGDLSVYWYQQSLDQGLQFLIQYYNGEERAKGNILERFSAQQFPDLHSELNLSSLELGDSALYFCASSVHTGTEQYFGPGTRLTVT.

Concerning this clone itself: This specimen includes other DNA sequences encoding the same CDR3. The chain is built from TRBV5-1 and TRBJ1-1, with TRBD1 matching over 7 bases. V was clipped by 0 bases and J by 1 base; unmatched bases: 3. Germline lookup yields CDR1 SGHRS and CDR2 YFSETQ. This CDR3 contains 15 residues. CDR3 residues: CASSLGDRANTEAFF. The CDR3, as DNA: TGCGCCAGCAGCTTGGGGGACAGAGCGAACACTGAAGCTTTCTTT.